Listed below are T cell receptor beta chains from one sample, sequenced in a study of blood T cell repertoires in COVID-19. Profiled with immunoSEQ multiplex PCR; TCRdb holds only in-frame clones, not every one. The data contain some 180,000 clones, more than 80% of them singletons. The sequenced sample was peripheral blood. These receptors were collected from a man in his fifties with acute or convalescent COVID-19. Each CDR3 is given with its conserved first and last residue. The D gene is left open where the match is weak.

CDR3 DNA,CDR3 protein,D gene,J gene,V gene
TGTGCCAGCTCACCACCGTCAGGGAACAATGAGCAGTTCTTC,CASSPPSGNNEQFF,NA,TRBJ2-1,TRBV18
TGTGCCAGCAGTTCCGGACCCCTCTTTCGGGGTTCCTACGAGCAGTACTTC,CASSSGPLFRGSYEQYF,NA,TRBJ2-7,TRBV6-2/TRBV6-3
TGTGCCAGCAGCTTGACAGCAACCTACGAGCAGTACTTC,CASSLTATYEQYF,NA,TRBJ2-7,TRBV7-9
TGCGCCAGCAGCCTGGGGGCGGGAGGGGAGACCCAGTACTTC,CASSLGAGGETQYF,TRBD2,TRBJ2-5,TRBV5-1
TGCGCCAGCAGCCACGGGACTACGGAGACCCAGTACTTC,CASSHGTTETQYF,TRBD2,TRBJ2-5,TRBV4-3
TGTGCCAGCGCAGAGGGCTTCATTAACTATGGCTACACCTTC,CASAEGFINYGYTF,NA,TRBJ1-2,TRBV9
TGTGCCAGCAGCTTAGTTCATGGAGGGCCGGCTTTCTTT,CASSLVHGGPAFF,NA,TRBJ1-1,TRBV7-8
TGCAGCGTTGGGGACAGGGGGTACAATGAGCAGTTCTTC,CSVGDRGYNEQFF,TRBD1,TRBJ2-1,TRBV29-1
TGTGCCAGCAGCTTAGTAGGGCAGGGGAATACGGCACCCCTCCACTTT,CASSLVGQGNTAPLHF,NA,TRBJ1-6,TRBV7-9
TGTGCCAGCAGCCTCATCGGGCGGGTCCAAGAGACCCAGTACTTC,CASSLIGRVQETQYF,NA,TRBJ2-5,TRBV9
TGTGCCAGTAGTATAGATTGGGCCCCAGATACGCAGTATTTT,CASSIDWAPDTQYF,NA,TRBJ2-3,TRBV19
TGCGCCAGCAGAACAGGTCGTTCACCCCTCCACTTT,CASRTGRSPLHF,NA,TRBJ1-6,TRBV4-1
TGTGCCAGCAGCGCAATAGGGGAACCCTACAATGAGCAGTTCTTC,CASSAIGEPYNEQFF,NA,TRBJ2-1,TRBV9
TGTGCCATCAATGATGCAGGGATCACAGATACGCAGTATTTT,CAINDAGITDTQYF,NA,TRBJ2-3,TRBV10-3
TGCGCCAGCAGTGAGGGAGCGACGCAGACCCAGTACTTC,CASSEGATQTQYF,NA,TRBJ2-5,TRBV10-2
TGTGCCACCAGTGATGCCTCCGGACAGGGGTCCCTCTCCTACAATGAGCAGTTCTTC,CATSDASGQGSLSYNEQFF,TRBD1,TRBJ2-1,TRBV24-1
TGTGCCATCAGTGAGTCCGGGACAGAGAACACCGGGGAGCTGTTTTTT,CAISESGTENTGELFF,TRBD1,TRBJ2-2,TRBV10-3
TGTGCCAGCACCTTCGTCTCTGGGGCCAACGTCCTGACTTTC,CASTFVSGANVLTF,NA,TRBJ2-6,TRBV2
TGTGCCAGTAGTAAGGGGGGGGTTCTGCGTGGACAGCCCCAGCATTTT,CASSKGGVLRGQPQHF,NA,TRBJ1-5,TRBV19
TGTGCCAGCAGTGAGAACAGGGGACCCAACACTGAAGCTTTCTTT,CASSENRGPNTEAFF,TRBD1,TRBJ1-1,TRBV6-1
TGCAGTGCTAGTGATACACCCCTCCACTTT,CSASDTPLHF,NA,TRBJ1-6,TRBV20-1
TGTGCCAGCAGCAAAACCGGGACAGGGGTTCAAGAGACCCAGTACTTC,CASSKTGTGVQETQYF,NA,TRBJ2-5,TRBV21-1
TGTGCCAGCAGTTTATCCCAGGGTAGGGCCGCTTTCTTT,CASSLSQGRAAFF,NA,TRBJ1-1,TRBV27
TGTGCCAGCAGCTTGAGGGATACGCAGTATTTT,CASSLRDTQYF,NA,TRBJ2-3,TRBV12-3/TRBV12-4